This entry concerns a single T cell receptor (beta chain). Its target antigen remains unknown. A read error may be the cause here, since a much bigger clone is one base away. For CDR1 and CDR2, the germline V gene lists MGHRA and YSYEKL. Inclusive of the bounding cysteine and phenylalanine, the CDR3 is 18 residues long. The kept DNA is CDR3 alone, 54 bases in frame from the first base. This sample stems from a study of T cell repertoires in cytomegalovirus infection (dated by TCRdb to between 2019 and 2020). About the investigation overall: Because public TCR beta signatures pointed to carriage of CMV infection together with the matching HLA type, the HLA type of each donor mattered for the analysis.

The sequencer listed for this sample is Illumina HiSeq 1500. TCRdb ran its own pipeline on the public reads, namely fastp trimming at Q25 and MiXCR clone calling, and kept in-frame beta chains. Each entry is one CDR3 protein sequence, shown with its most common DNA and genes. The sample table lists 270,000 or so distinct CDR3 sequences, over 15% of them with a count of one. The ten top clones hold around 47% of the sample. What the research found in general, with its limitations: The ex vivo response was dominated by HLA-C-restricted CMV-specific TCR beta clonotypes, and the single most frequent clonotype in two of eight donors was supplied by these HLA-C-restricted clonotypes. Carriers of CMV infection plus the relevant HLA type were discriminated by the cumulative frequency of public TCR beta family members in the study cohort and in an independent approximately 400-donor cohort.

The receptor was isolated from a human donor in good health (CMV status not recorded). Some clones in this sample may be carry-over from other donors' samples. The sequence is built from TRBV4-1 and TRBJ1-1; TRBD1 agrees with 9 junctional bases. Sequences were obtained from CD8+ T cells from PBMCs. The nucleotide sequence reads TGCGCCAGCAGCCGAGGGAGGCCTGGGACAGGGCTTCTCGCTGAAGATTTCTTT. This encodes CASSRGRPGTGLLAEDFF.